This entry concerns a single T cell receptor (beta chain). This sample stems from a study of shared clonotypes between healthy human individuals. Using immunoSEQ multiplex PCR, the repertoire was profiled, and TCRdb retains in-frame clones only, with some absent. The sample contains 2,500,000 or so clones, more than 80% of which appear only once. The V gene's germline CDR1 is MNHEY and CDR2 SMNVEV (reference sequence). V gave up 6 bases and J gave up 6 bases; unmatched junction bases: 8. The CDR3 is 14 amino acids. The chain joins TRBV27 to TRBJ2-7, with 10 bases lining up with TRBD2. The source of this sequence is a man aged 18 to 35 in good health. The source material was naive CD4+ T cells sorted from blood. The subset here: CD45RA+ positively selected. The CDR3 coding sequence is TGTGCCAGCAGAAAAAGCGGGGGGGCCGCCGAGCAGTACTTC. It yields the protein CASRKSGGAAEQYF.